What follows are 21 T cell receptor beta chains derived from one specimen sequenced in a study of TIL therapy for anti-PD-1-resistant metastatic lung cancer. The immunoSEQ assay was v3. Sequenced by immunoSEQ multiplex PCR; TCRdb stores in-frame clones only, minus some. The sample lists about 60,000 clones; more than 75% were seen once. The time point denotes: pre-treatment sample, taken before nivolumab and TIL therapy. Sequenced here: blood, sampled at baseline. These receptor sequences come from a person between 25 and 79 years old with non-small cell lung cancer.

The J gene is TRBJ2-5, the V gene TRBV15; 8 positions match TRBD2. In germline, CDR1 is LNHNV, CDR2 YYDKDF (reference sequence). The CDR3 covers 16 residues. The junction had 12 bases not matched to a gene; V was cut back by 7 bases and J by 2 bases. CDR3 amino acids: CATTTGGGVGQETQYF. The CDR3 nucleotides read TGTGCCACCACCACCGGGGGGGGTGTGGGGCAAGAGACCCAGTACTTC.

The V call is TRBV11-2, the J call TRBJ2-6; D ambiguous. The CDR3 totals 16 residues. Germline assignment: CDR1 SGHAT and CDR2 FQNNGV. V was pared by 0 bases and J by 4 bases, with 10 bases between. The CDR3, as DNA: TGTGCCAGCAGCTTAGAGGGGTGGAGAGGGGCCAACGTCCTGACTTTC. Its protein product is CASSLEGWRGANVLTF.

The chain combines TRBV24-1 with TRBJ1-5; TRBD1 matches at 8 bases. The germline V gene has CDR1 KGHDR and CDR2 SFDVKD. CDR3 length: 18 amino acids. The ends lost 2 bases at V and 0 bases at J; junction bases unmatched: 8. CDR3 sequence (DNA): TGTGCCACCAGTGATTCCAACAGGGGGGGTCTTAGCAATCAGCCCCAGCATTTT. This gives the protein CATSDSNRGGLSNQPQHF.

This rearrangement joins TRBV2 to TRBJ2-3, with 7 bases lining up with TRBD1. CDR3 size: 16 residues. Germline assignment: CDR1 SNHLY and CDR2 FYNNEI. Germline trimming cut 5 bases from V and 0 bases from J; bases unmatched to any gene: 8. CDR3 sequence reads: CASSWDRRTSTDTQYF. The CDR3 coding sequence is TGTGCCAGCAGTTGGGACAGACGTACTAGCACAGATACGCAGTATTTT.

The chain carries TRBV6-2 or TRBV6-3 and TRBJ2-7, with 10 bases aligning to TRBD2. Germline CDR1 and CDR2: MNHEY and SVGEGT. This CDR3 is built from 16 residues. Losses at the gene ends were 2 bases for V and 2 bases for J; bases not matched to a gene: 6. As DNA, the CDR3 is TGTGCCAGCAGTTACGATCCAGCGGGGGGGCCCTACGAGCAGTACTTC. This gives the protein CASSYDPAGGPYEQYF.

Here the CDR3 reads CASSISSYNSPLHF. The CDR3 DNA sequence: TGTGCCAGTAGTATCAGCTCCTATAATTCACCCCTCCACTTT. J is TRBJ1-6 and V is TRBV19, with unresolved D. The CDR3 runs to 14 residues. Germline loops: CDR1 LNHDA, CDR2 SQIVND (reference sequence). V dropped 3 bases and J dropped 0 bases, with 3 bases sitting between them.

The chain has TRBV9 and TRBJ2-2; 7 nucleotides match TRBD2. Germline trimming cut 0 bases from V and 0 bases from J; bases unmatched to any gene: 2. Germline-derived CDR1 and CDR2 are SGDLS and YYNGEE. The CDR3 totals 16 residues. The CDR3: CASSVVSGSNTGELFF. The CDR3 coding sequence is TGTGCCAGCAGCGTAGTTAGCGGGTCGAACACCGGGGAGCTGTTTTTT.

The gene calls are TRBV5-1 and TRBJ1-1, with D tentatively TRBD1 (5 bases). Looked up from germline, CDR1 is SGHRS and CDR2 is YFSETQ. With 0 bases removed from V and 7 bases from J, the gap between germline ends came to 31 bases. There are 20 residues in the CDR3. The chain's CDR3 is CASSLEGPRPFGGSVFEAFF. In nucleotides, the CDR3 is TGCGCCAGCAGCTTGGAAGGGCCTAGACCTTTTGGGGGGTCCGTCTTTGAAGCTTTCTTT.

This chain uses TRBV6-5 with TRBJ2-7, with D possibly TRBD1 on 6 matching bases. The CDR3 runs 13 residues. Deletions cut 5 bases from V and 3 bases from J, with 11 bases between. Germline loops: CDR1 MNHEY, CDR2 SVGAGI. CDR3 sequence (DNA): TGTGCCAGCAGTAGGGACATCCTCTACGAGCAGTACTTC. Translated, it gives CASSRDILYEQYF.

The rearrangement uses TRBV27 and TRBJ2-5, with 11 nucleotides matching TRBD2. The CDR3 runs 16 residues. CDR1 and CDR2 from the germline V gene are MNHEY and SMNVEV (reference sequence). After removal of 5 bases from V and 1 base from J, the junction contained 6 bases not matched to a gene. CDR3 loop: CASSKLAGVIQETQYF. CDR3 in DNA: TGTGCCAGCAGTAAACTAGCGGGGGTAATCCAAGAGACCCAGTACTTC.

The J gene is TRBJ1-1, the V gene TRBV4-1; TRBD1 might be the D (5 bases). Trimming took off 1 base at V and 3 bases at J, with 15 bases between the two ends. The CDR3 has 16 residues. The germline V gene encodes CDR1 MGHRA and CDR2 YSYEKL. The CDR3 DNA follows: TGCGCCAGCAGCCAAGCCTGGGGCCTCGGGGACACTGAAGCTTTCTTT. Translation gives CASSQAWGLGDTEAFF.

The chain uses TRBV6-5 and TRBJ2-7; D may be TRBD2 (5 bases). The germline gives CDR1 MNHEY, CDR2 SVGAGI. The CDR3 extends over 12 amino acids. Trimming removed 6 bases from V and 1 base from J, with 7 bases in between. CDR3 protein: CASRGLSYEQYF. The CDR3 DNA reads TGTGCCAGCAGAGGACTGTCCTACGAGCAGTACTTC.

The CDR3 nucleotides read TGCGCCAGCAGCACAACAGGGTCTGTCACCTACGAGCAGTACTTC. Translating it yields CASSTTGSVTYEQYF. The chain has TRBV5-1 and TRBJ2-7; maybe TRBD1 (6 bases). V lost 4 bases to trimming and J lost 2 bases, with 16 bases between them. Germline V lookup: CDR1 SGHRS, CDR2 YFSETQ. The CDR3 covers 15 residues.

V usage is TRBV28 and J usage is TRBJ1-4; D call uncertain. Germline V gene data show CDR1 as MDHEN and CDR2 as SYDVKM. The CDR3 is made up of 14 amino acids. Trimming left V 6 bases short and J 0 bases short, with 8 bases between. CDR3 DNA sequence: TGTGCCAGCAGACCAGATGCAACTAATGAAAAACTGTTTTTT. Its protein is CASRPDATNEKLFF.

This clone was detected once. This sequence joins TRBV30 and TRBJ1-4, with D tentatively TRBD1 (5 bases). Germline CDR1 is GTSNPN and CDR2 is SVGIG (reference sequence). CDR3 length: 13 residues. Trimming left V 4 bases short and J 5 bases short, with 11 bases between. The CDR3 sequence is CAWNRQRNEKLFF. The CDR3 nucleotides are TGTGCCTGGAACCGACAGAGGAATGAAAAACTGTTTTTT.

The CDR3 region has the DNA TGTGCCACGAGTAAGGCAGGGGGCAGTACTGAAGCTTTCTTT. It encodes CATSKAGGSTEAFF. The V call is TRBV19, the J call TRBJ1-1, with 8 nucleotides matching TRBD1. Germline-derived CDR1 and CDR2 are LNHDA and SQIVND (reference sequence). Trimming cost V 10 bases and J 5 bases; bases outside gene matches: 12. This CDR3 spans 14 amino acids.

The rearrangement uses TRBV30 and TRBJ2-3, with TRBD2 matching over 7 bases. The CDR3 has 18 residues. CDR1 and CDR2 from the germline V gene are GTSNPN and SVGIG (reference sequence). Trimming cost V 1 base and J 6 bases; bases outside gene matches: 19. The CDR3 loop reads CAWSAQVAIGLDRDTQYF. Here the CDR3 DNA reads TGTGCCTGGAGTGCCCAGGTGGCAATCGGACTAGATCGGGATACGCAGTATTTT.

The chain recombines TRBV24-1 with TRBJ1-4; D ambiguous. Germline CDR1 and CDR2: KGHDR and SFDVKD. The CDR3 sequence is 13 residues long. The V and J ends lost 5 bases and 4 bases respectively, with 7 bases between them. CDR3 DNA sequence: TGTGCCACCAGTGGGGCCTATAATGAAAAACTGTTTTTT. As protein: CATSGAYNEKLFF.

This clone was counted between two and nine times. The rearrangement joins TRBV4-2 to TRBJ2-2; D is possibly TRBD2 (6 bases). V lost 1 base to trimming and J lost 1 base, with 19 bases between them. The germline V gene has CDR1 LGHNA and CDR2 YNFKEQ. This CDR3 has 19 residues. For the CDR3, the DNA is TGTGCCAGCAGCCAAGCGGCCAGAAGGGCGGGACTGAACACCGGGGAGCTGTTTTTT. Encoded protein: CASSQAARRAGLNTGELFF.

The CDR3: CASREPGAQETQYF. In DNA form, the CDR3 reads TGCGCCAGCAGAGAGCCGGGGGCCCAAGAGACCCAGTACTTC. The V and J genes are TRBV5-1 and TRBJ2-5, with D perhaps matching TRBD1 or TRBD2 (6 bases each). V shed 5 bases and J shed 1 base, with 12 bases lying between them. Germline V lookup: CDR1 SGHRS, CDR2 YFSETQ. This CDR3 has 14 residues.

The chain couples TRBV14 to TRBJ1-3; D not certain. This CDR3 contains 13 residues. Germline CDR1 SGHDN, CDR2 FVKESK. V was trimmed by 6 bases and J by 0 bases, leaving 6 bases between them. The CDR3 loop is CASRPVSGNTIYF. The CDR3 DNA sequence: TGTGCCAGCAGGCCTGTCTCTGGAAACACCATATATTTT.